This T cell receptor (beta chain) comes out of a study of blood T cells in healthy people across ages. This clonotype was picked up a small number of times. The V gene end was trimmed by 6 bases and the J gene end by 4 bases; junction bases not matched to a gene: 8. This CDR3 is built from 16 residues. The germline V gene encodes CDR1 SGHAT and CDR2 FQNNGV. It was approximately 9 milliliters of peripheral blood that were drawn from each donor. The second PCR ran roughly 7 to 12 cycles with a sample-barcoded 5' primer and J-beta primers. TCRdb itself ran the 5' RACE reads through MiXCR, one entry per CDR3 protein. The profile shows roughly 730,000 distinct CDR3 sequences, roughly 50% of them singletons.

The chain links TRBV11-2 to TRBJ2-1, with TRBD2 identical over 11 bases. The receptor was derived from a man aged 40-49 years in good health. Sequenced sample: blood. The CDR3 nucleotides read TGTGCCAGCAGACGTCCGGGACTAGCGGTATACAATGAGCAGTTCTTC. This gives the protein CASRRPGLAVYNEQFF. The complete variable domain, with remaining parts taken from reference TRBV11-2 and TRBJ2-1, reads EAGVAQSPRYKIIEKRQSVAFWCNPISGHATLYWYQQILGQGPKLLIQFQNNGVVDDSQLPKDRFSAERLKGVDSTLKIQPAKLEDSAVYLCASRRPGLAVYNEQFFGPGTRLTVL.